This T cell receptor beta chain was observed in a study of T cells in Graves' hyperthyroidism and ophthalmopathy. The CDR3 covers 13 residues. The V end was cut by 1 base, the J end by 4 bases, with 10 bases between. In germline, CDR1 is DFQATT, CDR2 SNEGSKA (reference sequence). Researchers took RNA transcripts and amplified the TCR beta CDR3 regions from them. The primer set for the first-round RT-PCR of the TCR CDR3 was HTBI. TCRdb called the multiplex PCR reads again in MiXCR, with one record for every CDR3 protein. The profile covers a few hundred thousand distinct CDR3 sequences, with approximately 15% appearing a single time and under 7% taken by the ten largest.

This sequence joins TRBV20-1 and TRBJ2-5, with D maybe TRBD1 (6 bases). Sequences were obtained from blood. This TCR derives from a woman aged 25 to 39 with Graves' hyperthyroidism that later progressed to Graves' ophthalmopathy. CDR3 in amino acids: CSARGQAAETQYF. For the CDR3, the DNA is TGCAGTGCTAGAGGACAGGCGGCAGAGACCCAGTACTTC.